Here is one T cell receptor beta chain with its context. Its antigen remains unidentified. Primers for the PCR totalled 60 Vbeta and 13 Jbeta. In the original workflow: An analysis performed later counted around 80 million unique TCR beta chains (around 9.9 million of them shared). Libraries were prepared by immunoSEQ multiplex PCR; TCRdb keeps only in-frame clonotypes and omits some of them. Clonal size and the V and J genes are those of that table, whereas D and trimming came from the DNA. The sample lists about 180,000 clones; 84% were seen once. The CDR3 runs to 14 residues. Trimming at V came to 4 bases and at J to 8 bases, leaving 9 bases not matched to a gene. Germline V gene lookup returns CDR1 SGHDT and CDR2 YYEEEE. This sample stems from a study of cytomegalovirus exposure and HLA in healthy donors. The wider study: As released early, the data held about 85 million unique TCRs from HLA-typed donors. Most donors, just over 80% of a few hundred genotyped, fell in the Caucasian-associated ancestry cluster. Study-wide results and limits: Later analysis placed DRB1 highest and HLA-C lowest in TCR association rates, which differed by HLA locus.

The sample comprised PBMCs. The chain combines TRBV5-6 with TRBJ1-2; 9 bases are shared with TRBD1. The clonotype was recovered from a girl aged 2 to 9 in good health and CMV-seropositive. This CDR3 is CASSRRGTGYGYTF. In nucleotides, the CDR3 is TGTGCCAGCAGCCGCAGGGGGACAGGGTACGGCTACACCTTC. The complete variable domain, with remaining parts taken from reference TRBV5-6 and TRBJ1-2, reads DAGVTQSPTHLIKTRGQQVTLRCSPKSGHDTVSWYQQALGQGPQFIFQYYEEEERQRGNFPDRFSGHQFPNYSSELNVNALLLGDSALYLCASSRRGTGYGYTFGSGTRLTVV.